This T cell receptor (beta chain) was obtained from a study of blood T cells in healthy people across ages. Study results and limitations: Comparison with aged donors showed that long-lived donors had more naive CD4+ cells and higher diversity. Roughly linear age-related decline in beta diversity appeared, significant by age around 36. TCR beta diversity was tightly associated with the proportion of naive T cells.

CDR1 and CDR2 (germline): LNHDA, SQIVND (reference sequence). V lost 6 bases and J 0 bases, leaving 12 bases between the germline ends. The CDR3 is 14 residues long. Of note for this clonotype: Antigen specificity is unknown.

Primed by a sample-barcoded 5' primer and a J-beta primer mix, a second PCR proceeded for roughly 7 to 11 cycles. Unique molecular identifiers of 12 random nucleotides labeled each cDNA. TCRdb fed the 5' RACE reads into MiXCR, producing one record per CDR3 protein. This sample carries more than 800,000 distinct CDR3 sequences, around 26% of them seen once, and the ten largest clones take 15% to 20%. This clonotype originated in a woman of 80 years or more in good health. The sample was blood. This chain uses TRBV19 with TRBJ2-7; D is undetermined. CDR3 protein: CASRSSRSSYEQYF. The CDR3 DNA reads TGTGCCAGTAGATCTTCCAGGAGCTCCTACGAGCAGTACTTC.